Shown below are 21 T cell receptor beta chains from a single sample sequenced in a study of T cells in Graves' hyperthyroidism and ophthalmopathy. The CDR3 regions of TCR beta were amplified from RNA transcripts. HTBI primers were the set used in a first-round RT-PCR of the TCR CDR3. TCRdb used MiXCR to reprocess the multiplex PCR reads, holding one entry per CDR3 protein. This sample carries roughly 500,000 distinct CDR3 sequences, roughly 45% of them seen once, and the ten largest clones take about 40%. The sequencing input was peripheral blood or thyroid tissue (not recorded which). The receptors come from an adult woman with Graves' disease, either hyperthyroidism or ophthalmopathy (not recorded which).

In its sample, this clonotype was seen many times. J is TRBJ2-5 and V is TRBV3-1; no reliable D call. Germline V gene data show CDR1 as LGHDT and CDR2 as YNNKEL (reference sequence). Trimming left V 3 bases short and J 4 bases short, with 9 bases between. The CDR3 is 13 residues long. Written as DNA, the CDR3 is TGTGCCAGCAGCCAGTCCGGCGCAGAGACCCAGTACTTC. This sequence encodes CASSQSGAETQYF.

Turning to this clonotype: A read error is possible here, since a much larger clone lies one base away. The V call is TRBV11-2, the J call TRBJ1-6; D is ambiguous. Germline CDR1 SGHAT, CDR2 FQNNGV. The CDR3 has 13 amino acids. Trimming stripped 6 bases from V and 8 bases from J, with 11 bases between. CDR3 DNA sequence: TGTGCCAGCAGGCAAGGAGAAGATTCACCCCTCCACTTT. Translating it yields CASRQGEDSPLHF.

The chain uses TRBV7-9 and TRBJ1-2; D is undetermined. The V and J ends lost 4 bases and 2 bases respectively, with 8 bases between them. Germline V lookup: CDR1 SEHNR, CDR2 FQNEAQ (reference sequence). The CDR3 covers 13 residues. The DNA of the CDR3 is TGTGCCAGCAGCTCCACAGAAAACTATGGCTACACCTTC. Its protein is CASSSTENYGYTF.

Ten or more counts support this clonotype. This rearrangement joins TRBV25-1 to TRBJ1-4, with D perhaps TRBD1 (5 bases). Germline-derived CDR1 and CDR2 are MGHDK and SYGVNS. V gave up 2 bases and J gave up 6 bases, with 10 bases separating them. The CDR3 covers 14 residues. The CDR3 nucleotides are TGTGCCAGCAGTGAACCGACAGCGTATGAAAAACTGTTTTTT. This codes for CASSEPTAYEKLFF.

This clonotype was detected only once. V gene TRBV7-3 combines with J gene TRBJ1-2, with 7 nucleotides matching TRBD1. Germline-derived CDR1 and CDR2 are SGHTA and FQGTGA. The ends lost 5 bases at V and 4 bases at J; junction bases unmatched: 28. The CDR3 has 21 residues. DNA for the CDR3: TGTGCCAGCAGCCCCCAGGGGGTGGGCACTGAAGGGGTTGTCCCGATCTATGGCTACACCTTC. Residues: CASSPQGVGTEGVVPIYGYTF.

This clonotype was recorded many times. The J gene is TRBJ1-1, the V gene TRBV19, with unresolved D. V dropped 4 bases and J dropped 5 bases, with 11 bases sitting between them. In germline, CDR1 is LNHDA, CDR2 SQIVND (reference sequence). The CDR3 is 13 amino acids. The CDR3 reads CASSTQSLTEAFF. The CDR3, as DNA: TGTGCCAGTAGTACGCAGTCCCTTACTGAAGCTTTCTTT.

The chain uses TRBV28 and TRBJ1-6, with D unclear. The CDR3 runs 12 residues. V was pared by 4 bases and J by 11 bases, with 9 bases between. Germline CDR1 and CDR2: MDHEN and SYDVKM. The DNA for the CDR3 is TGTGCCAGCAGTTATCTCGGGGCACCCCTCCACTTT. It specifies CASSYLGAPLHF.

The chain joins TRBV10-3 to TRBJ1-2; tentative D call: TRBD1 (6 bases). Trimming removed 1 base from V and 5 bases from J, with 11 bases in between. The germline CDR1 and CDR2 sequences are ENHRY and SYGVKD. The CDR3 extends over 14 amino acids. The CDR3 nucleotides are TGTGCCATCAGTGAGTTGGACAGTGGGTATGGCTACACCTTC. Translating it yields CAISELDSGYGYTF.

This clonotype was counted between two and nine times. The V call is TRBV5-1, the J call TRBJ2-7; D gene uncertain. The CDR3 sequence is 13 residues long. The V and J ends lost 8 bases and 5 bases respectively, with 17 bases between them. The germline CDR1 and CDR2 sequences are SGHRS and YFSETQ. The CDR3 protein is CASGEWRADEQYF. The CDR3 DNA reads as TGCGCCAGTGGGGAATGGCGTGCGGACGAGCAGTACTTC.

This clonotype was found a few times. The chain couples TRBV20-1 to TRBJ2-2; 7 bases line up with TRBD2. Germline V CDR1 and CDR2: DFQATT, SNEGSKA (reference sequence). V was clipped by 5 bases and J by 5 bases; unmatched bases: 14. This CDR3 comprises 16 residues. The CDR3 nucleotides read TGCAGTGCTGACATACACGGGGGGATTGGGACCGGGGAGCTGTTTTTT. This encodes CSADIHGGIGTGELFF.

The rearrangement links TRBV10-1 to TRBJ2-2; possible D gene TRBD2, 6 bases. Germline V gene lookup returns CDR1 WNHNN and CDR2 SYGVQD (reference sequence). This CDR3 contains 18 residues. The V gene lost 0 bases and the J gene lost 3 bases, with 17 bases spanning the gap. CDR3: CASSESFSVRGYTGELFF. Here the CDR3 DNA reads TGCGCCAGCAGTGAGTCGTTTTCAGTCCGGGGGTACACCGGGGAGCTGTTTTTT.

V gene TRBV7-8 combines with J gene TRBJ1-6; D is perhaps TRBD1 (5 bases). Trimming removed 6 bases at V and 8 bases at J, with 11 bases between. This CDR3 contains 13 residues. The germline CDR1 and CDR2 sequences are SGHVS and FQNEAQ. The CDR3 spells CASRVTGYSPLHF. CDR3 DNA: TGTGCCAGCAGGGTTACAGGATATTCACCCCTCCACTTT.

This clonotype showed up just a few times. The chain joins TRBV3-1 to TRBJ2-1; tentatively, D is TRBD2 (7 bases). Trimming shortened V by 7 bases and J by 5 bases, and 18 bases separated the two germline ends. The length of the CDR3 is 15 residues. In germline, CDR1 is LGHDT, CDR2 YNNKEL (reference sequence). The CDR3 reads CASTLGERDNNEQFF. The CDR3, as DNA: TGTGCCAGCACCCTCGGGGAGCGGGACAACAATGAGCAGTTCTTC.

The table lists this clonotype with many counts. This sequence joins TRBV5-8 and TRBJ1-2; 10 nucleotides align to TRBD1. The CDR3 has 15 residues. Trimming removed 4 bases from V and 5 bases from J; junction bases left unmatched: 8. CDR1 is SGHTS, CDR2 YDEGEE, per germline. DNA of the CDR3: TGTGCCAGCAGCCCTCCCCCGGGACAGGGGTATGGCTACACCTTC. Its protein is CASSPPPGQGYGYTF.

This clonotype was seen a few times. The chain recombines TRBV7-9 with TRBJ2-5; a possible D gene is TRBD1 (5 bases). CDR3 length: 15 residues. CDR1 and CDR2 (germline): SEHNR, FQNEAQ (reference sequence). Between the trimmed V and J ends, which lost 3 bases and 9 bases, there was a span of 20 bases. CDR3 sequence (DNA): TGTGCCAGCAGCTTTTCGACAGTGAGCAATCAGCCCCAGTACTTC. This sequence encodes CASSFSTVSNQPQYF.

The CDR3: CSVEGLAGVNEQFF. CDR3 in DNA: TGCAGCGTTGAAGGACTAGCGGGAGTAAATGAGCAGTTCTTC. The J gene is TRBJ2-1, the V gene TRBV29-1; 12 bases are a match to TRBD2. CDR3 size: 14 residues. CDR1 and CDR2 (germline): SQVTM, ANQGSEA. Trimming took 1 base from V and 7 from J; bases not matched to a gene: 2.

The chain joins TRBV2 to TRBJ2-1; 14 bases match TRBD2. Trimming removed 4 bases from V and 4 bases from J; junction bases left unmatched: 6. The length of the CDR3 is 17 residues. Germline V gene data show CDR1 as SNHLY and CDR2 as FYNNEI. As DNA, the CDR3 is TGTGCCAGCAGTGGATGGGGACTAGCGGGGGAGTACAATGAGCAGTTCTTC. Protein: CASSGWGLAGEYNEQFF.

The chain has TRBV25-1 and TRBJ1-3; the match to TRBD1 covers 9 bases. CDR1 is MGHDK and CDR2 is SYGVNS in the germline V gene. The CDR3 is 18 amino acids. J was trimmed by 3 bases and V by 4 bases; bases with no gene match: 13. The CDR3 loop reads CASSARGPGTGSGNTIYF. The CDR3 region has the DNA TGTGCCAGCAGTGCTAGGGGCCCCGGGACAGGGAGTGGAAACACCATATATTTT.

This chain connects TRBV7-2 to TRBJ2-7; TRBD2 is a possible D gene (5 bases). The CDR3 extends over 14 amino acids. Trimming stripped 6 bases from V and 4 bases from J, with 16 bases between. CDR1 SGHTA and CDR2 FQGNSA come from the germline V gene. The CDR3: CASRPRGRGYEQYF. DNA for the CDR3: TGTGCCAGCAGACCGAGAGGGAGAGGATACGAGCAGTACTTC.

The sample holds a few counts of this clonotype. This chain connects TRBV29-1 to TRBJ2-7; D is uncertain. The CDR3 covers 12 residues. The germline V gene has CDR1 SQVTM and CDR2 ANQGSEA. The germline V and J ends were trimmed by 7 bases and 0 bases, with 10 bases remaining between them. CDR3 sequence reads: CSGRVGSYEQYF. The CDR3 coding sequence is TGCAGCGGGAGAGTGGGCTCCTACGAGCAGTACTTC.

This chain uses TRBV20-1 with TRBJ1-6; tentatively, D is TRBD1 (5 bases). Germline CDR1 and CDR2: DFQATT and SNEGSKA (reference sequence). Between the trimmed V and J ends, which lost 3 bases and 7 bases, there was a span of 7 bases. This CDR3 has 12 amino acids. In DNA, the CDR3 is TGCAGTGCTAGGGGGCAAAATTCACCCCTCCACTTT. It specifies CSARGQNSPLHF.